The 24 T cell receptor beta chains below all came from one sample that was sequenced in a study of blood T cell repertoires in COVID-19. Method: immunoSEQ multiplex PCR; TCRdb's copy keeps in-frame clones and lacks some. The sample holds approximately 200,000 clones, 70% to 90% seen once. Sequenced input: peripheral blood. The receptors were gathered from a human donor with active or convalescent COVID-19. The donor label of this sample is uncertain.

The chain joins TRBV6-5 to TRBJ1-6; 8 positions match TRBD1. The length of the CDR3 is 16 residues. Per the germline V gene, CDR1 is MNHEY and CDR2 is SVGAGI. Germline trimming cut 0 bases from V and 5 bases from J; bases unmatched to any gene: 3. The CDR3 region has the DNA TGTGCCAGCAGTTACTCGGCGACAGGGGATAATTCACCCCTCCACTTT. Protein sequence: CASSYSATGDNSPLHF.

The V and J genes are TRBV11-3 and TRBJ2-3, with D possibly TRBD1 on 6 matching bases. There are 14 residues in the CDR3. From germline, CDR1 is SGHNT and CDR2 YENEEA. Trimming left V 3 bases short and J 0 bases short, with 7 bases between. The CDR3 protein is CASSFGQSTDTQYF. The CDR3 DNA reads TGTGCCAGCAGCTTCGGACAGAGCACAGATACGCAGTATTTT.

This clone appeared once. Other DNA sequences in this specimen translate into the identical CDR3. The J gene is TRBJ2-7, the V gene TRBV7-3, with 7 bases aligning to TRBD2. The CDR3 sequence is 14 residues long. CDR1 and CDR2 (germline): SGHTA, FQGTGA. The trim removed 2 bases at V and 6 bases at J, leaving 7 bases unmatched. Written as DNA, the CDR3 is TGTGCCAGCAGCTTAGGGCGGGAGTATGGCGAGCAGTACTTC. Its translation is CASSLGREYGEQYF.

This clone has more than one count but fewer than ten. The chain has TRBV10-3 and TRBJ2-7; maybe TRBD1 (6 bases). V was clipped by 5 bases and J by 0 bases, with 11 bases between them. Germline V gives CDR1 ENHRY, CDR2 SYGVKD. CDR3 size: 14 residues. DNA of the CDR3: TGTGCCATCAGTAACCGGGACAACTCCTACGAGCAGTACTTC. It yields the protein CAISNRDNSYEQYF.

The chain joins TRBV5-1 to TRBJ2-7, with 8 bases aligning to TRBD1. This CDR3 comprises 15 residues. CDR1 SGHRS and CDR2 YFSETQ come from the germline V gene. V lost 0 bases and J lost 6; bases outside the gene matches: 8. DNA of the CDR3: TGCGCCAGCAGCTTGGCCGGGACAGGCAGCGGCGAGCAGTACTTC. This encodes CASSLAGTGSGEQYF.

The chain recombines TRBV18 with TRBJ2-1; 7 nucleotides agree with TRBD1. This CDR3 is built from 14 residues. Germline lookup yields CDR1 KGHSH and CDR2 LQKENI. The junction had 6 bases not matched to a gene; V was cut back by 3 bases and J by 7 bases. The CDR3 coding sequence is TGTGCCAGCTCACCCGGATTGACAGGGAATGAGCAGTTCTTC. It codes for CASSPGLTGNEQFF.

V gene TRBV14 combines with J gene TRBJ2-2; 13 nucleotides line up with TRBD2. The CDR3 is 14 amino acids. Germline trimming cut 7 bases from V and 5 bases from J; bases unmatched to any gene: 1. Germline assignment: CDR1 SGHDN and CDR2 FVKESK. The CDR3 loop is CASTLAGGTGELFF. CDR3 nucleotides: TGTGCCAGCACACTAGCGGGAGGGACCGGGGAGCTGTTTTTT.

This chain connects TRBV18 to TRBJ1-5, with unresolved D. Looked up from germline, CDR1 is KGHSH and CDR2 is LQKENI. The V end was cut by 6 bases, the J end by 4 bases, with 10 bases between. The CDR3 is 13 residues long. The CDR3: CASSTIANQPQHF. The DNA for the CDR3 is TGTGCCAGCTCCACAATAGCAAATCAGCCCCAGCATTTT.

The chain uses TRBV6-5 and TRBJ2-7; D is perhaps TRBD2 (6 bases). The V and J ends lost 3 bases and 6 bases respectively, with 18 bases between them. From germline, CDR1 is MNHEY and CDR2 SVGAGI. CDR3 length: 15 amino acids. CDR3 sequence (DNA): TGTGCCAGCAGTTATGGAGGACTAACAGCGGGCGAGCAGTACTTC. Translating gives CASSYGGLTAGEQYF.

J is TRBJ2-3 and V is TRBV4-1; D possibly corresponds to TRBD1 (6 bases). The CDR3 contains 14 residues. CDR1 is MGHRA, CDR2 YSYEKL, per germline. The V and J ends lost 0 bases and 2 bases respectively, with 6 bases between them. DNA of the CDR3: TGCGCCAGCAGCCAAGAGGGGGCCACAGATACGCAGTATTTT. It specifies CASSQEGATDTQYF.

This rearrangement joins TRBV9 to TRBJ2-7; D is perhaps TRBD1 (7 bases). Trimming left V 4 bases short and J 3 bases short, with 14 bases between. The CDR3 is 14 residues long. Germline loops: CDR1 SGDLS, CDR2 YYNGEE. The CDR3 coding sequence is TGTGCCAGCAGCACGGGGGACAGCTACTACGAGCAGTACTTC. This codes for CASSTGDSYYEQYF.

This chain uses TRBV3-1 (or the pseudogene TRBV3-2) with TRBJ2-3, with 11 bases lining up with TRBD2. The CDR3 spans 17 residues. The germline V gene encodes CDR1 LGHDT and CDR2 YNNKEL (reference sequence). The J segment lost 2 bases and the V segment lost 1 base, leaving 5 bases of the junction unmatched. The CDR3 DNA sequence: TGTGCCAGCAGCCAAGCCCCGACTAGCGGGACCACAGATACGCAGTATTTT. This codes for CASSQAPTSGTTDTQYF.

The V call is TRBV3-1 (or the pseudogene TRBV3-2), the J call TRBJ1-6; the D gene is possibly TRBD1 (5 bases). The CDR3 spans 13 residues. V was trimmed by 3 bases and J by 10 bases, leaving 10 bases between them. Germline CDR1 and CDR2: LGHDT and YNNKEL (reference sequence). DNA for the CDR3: TGTGCCAGCAGCCAGGGGAGGGGCTCACCCCTCCACTTT. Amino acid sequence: CASSQGRGSPLHF.

Written as DNA, the CDR3 is TGTGCCATCAGTGGGAAACAGGGGGCGGATGGCTACACCTTC. It specifies CAISGKQGADGYTF. The chain has TRBV10-3 and TRBJ1-2; 9 bases are shared with TRBD1. Trimming at V came to 4 bases and at J to 6 bases, leaving 6 bases not matched to a gene. Germline V CDR1 and CDR2: ENHRY, SYGVKD. The CDR3 loop spans 14 amino acids.

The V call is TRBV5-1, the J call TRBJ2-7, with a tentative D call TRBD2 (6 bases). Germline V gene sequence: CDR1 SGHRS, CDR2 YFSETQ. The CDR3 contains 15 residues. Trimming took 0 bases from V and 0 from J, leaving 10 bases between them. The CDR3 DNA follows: TGCGCCAGCAGCTTGGACGGGAGAAACTCCTACGAGCAGTACTTC. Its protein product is CASSLDGRNSYEQYF.

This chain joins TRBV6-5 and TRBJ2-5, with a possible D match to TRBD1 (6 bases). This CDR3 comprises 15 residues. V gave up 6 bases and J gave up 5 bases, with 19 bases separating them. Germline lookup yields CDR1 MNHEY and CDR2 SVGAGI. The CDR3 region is CASSPDRNPWETQYF. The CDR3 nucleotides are TGTGCCAGCAGCCCCGACAGGAACCCATGGGAGACCCAGTACTTC.

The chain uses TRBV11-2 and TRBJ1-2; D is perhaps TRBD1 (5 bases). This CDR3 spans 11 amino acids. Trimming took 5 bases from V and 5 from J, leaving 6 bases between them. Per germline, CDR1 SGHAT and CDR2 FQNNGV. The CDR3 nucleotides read TGTGCCAGCAGCCCAGGGTATGGCTACACCTTC. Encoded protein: CASSPGYGYTF.

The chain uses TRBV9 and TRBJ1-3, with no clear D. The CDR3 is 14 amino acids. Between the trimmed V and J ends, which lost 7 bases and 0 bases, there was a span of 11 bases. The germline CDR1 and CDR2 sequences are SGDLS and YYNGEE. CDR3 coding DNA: TGTGCCAGCGGGAGCAGTGACTCTGGAAACACCATATATTTT. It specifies CASGSSDSGNTIYF. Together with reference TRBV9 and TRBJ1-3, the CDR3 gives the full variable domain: DSGVTQTPKHLITATGQRVTLRCSPRSGDLSVYWYQQSLDQGLQFLIQYYNGEERAKGNILERFSAQQFPDLHSELNLSSLELGDSALYFCASGSSDSGNTIYFGEGSWLTVV.

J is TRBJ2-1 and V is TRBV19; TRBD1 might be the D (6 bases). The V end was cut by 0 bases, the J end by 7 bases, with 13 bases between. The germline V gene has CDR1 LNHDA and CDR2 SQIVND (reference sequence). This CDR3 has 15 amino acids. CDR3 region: CASSIDPLRGNEQFF. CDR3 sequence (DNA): TGTGCCAGTAGTATAGATCCGCTTAGGGGGAATGAGCAGTTCTTC.

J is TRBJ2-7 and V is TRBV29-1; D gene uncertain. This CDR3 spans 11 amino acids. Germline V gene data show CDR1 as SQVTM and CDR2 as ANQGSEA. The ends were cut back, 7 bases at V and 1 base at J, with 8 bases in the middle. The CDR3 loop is CSGRQSYEQYF. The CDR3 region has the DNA TGCAGCGGGCGACAATCCTACGAGCAGTACTTC.

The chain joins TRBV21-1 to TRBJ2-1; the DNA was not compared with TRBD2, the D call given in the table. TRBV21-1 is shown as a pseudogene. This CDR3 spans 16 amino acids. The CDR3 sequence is CASSKVLAGLYNEQFF. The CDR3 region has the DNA TGTGCCAGCAGCAAAGTACTAGCGGGACTCTACAATGAGCAGTTCTTC.

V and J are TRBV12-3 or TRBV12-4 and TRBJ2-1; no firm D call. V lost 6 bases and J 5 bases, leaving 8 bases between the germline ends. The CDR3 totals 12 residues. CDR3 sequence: CASRTTDNEQFF. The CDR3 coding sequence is TGTGCCAGCAGAACCACGGACAATGAGCAGTTCTTC.

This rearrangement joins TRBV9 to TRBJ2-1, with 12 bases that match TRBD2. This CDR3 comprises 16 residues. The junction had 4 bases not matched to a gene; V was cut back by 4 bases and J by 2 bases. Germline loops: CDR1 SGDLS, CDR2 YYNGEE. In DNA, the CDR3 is TGTGCCAGCAGCCCTGGACTAGCGGGAACCTACAATGAGCAGTTCTTC. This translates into CASSPGLAGTYNEQFF.

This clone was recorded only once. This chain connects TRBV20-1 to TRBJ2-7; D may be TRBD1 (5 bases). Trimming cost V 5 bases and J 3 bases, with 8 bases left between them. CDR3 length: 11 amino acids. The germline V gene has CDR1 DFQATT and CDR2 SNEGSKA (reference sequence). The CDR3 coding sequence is TGCAGTGCTGATCAGGGCTACGAGCAGTACTTC. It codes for CSADQGYEQYF.